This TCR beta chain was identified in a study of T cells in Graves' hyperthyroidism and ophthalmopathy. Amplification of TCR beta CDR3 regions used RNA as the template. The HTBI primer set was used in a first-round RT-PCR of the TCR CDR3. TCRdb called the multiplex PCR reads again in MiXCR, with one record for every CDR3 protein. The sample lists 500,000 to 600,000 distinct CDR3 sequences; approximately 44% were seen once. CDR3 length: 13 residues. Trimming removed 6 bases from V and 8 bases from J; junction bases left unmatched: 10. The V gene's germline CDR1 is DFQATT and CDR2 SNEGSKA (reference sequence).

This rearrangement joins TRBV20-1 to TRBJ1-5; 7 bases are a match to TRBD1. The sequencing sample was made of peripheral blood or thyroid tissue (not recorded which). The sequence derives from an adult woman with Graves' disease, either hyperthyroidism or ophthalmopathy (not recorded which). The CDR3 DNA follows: TGCAGTGCCGCCCTCGACAGGGTTGAGCCCCAGCATTTT. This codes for CSAALDRVEPQHF.